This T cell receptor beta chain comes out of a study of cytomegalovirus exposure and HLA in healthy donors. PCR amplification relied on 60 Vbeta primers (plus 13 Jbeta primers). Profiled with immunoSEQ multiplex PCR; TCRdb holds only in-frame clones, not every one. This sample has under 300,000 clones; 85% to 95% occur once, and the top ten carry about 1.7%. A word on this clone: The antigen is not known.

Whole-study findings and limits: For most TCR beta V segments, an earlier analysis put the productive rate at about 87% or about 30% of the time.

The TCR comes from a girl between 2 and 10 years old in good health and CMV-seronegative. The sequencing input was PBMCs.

CDR3 bases: TGTGCCAGCAGAGACGGTAGCGGTCCCTACGAGCAGTACTTC. Translating gives CASRDGSGPYEQYF. This chain links TRBV6-1 with TRBJ2-7, with a tentative D call TRBD2 (6 bases). CDR1 and CDR2 (germline): MNHNS, SASEGT. Trimming removed 6 bases from V and 2 bases from J, with 14 bases in between. The CDR3 covers 14 residues.